This entry lists 20 T cell receptor beta chains sequenced from one sample in a study of T cells in Graves' hyperthyroidism and ophthalmopathy. TCR beta CDR3 regions were amplified from RNA transcripts. TCR CDR3 underwent first-round RT-PCR with the HTBI primer set. TCRdb re-called the multiplex PCR reads through MiXCR, storing one row per CDR3 protein. This repertoire shows hundreds of thousands of distinct CDR3 sequences, over 15% found once; its top ten account for approximately 15%. The sequenced material came from blood. The source is a woman aged 45-59 years with Graves' hyperthyroidism that later progressed to Graves' ophthalmopathy.

Comment on this clonotype: This may be a read error, as it is one base from a much larger clone. V gene TRBV12-5 combines with J gene TRBJ1-1; 10 bases are a match to TRBD1. Unmatched junction bases numbered 1, after V lost 1 base and J lost 5 bases. CDR1 and CDR2 from the germline V gene are LGHNT and FRNRAP. The CDR3 contains 14 residues. CDR3 residues: CASGLGTGGTEAFF. The DNA for the CDR3 is TGTGCTAGTGGTTTGGGGACAGGGGGGACTGAAGCTTTCTTT.

This clonotype has only one observation. This chain links TRBV11-2 with TRBJ1-1; D may be TRBD1 (5 bases). Germline CDR1 and CDR2: SGHAT and FQNNGV. The CDR3 is 16 amino acids. V lost 2 bases and J 4 bases, leaving 17 bases between the germline ends. The CDR3 loop is CASSLLRGRAGTEAFF. The CDR3 bases are TGTGCCAGCAGCTTATTACGGGGCAGGGCGGGCACTGAAGCTTTCTTT.

This clonotype was seen a handful of times. The J gene is TRBJ2-1, the V gene TRBV7-9, with 7 bases aligning to TRBD1. After removal of 2 bases from V and 2 bases from J, the junction contained 3 bases not matched to a gene. CDR1 is SEHNR, CDR2 FQNEAQ, per germline (reference sequence). The CDR3 runs 15 residues. CDR3 nucleotide sequence: TGTGCCAGCAGCTTACCCGGGACAGCCTACAATGAGCAGTTCTTC. Translated: CASSLPGTAYNEQFF.

There are a few counts of this clonotype. This chain links TRBV5-8 with TRBJ1-5; TRBD1 might be the D (5 bases). This CDR3 is built from 17 residues. Germline V lookup: CDR1 SGHTS, CDR2 YDEGEE. Trimming removed 0 bases from V and 2 bases from J, with 15 bases in between. CDR3 DNA sequence: TGTGCCAGCAGCTTGGCCTCAGGGAAGGGGCGCAATCAGCCCCAGCATTTT. Translation gives CASSLASGKGRNQPQHF.

The genes are TRBV27 and TRBJ1-5; D might be TRBD1 (5 bases). The V end lost 2 bases, the J end lost 0 bases, and 20 bases lay between the germline ends. The germline CDR1 and CDR2 sequences are MNHEY and SMNVEV (reference sequence). The CDR3 is 19 amino acids. DNA of the CDR3: TGTGCCAGCAGTTTAAATGGGGGTTCCGGGGTTGCTAGCAATCAGCCCCAGCATTTT. Its translation: CASSLNGGSGVASNQPQHF.

The table lists this clonotype with a few counts. The chain employs TRBV14 and TRBJ2-5, with 8 nucleotides matching TRBD2. Germline V lookup: CDR1 SGHDN, CDR2 FVKESK. The CDR3 spans 15 residues. V lost 1 base to trimming and J lost 5 bases; unmatched junction nucleotides: 6. The CDR3 coding sequence is TGTGCCAGCAGCCAAGTCTCCGGGGGGGCCGAGACCCAGTACTTC. It is translated as CASSQVSGGAETQYF.

The rearrangement joins TRBV7-8 to TRBJ1-2; D call uncertain. This CDR3 is 13 amino acids long. Germline assignment: CDR1 SGHVS and CDR2 FQNEAQ. Trimming left V 5 bases short and J 4 bases short, with 11 bases between. CDR3 bases: TGTGCCAGCAGCCCGGGGAGCCCCTATGGCTACACCTTC. Translation: CASSPGSPYGYTF.

This clonotype was observed a few times. The chain combines TRBV27 with TRBJ1-2, with D possibly being TRBD1 (6 bases). Germline V lookup: CDR1 MNHEY, CDR2 SMNVEV (reference sequence). This CDR3 spans 12 amino acids. Between the trimmed V and J ends, which lost 8 bases and 6 bases, there was a span of 13 bases. The CDR3 loop reads CASGDKGNGYTF. DNA of the CDR3: TGTGCCAGCGGGGACAAGGGGAATGGCTACACCTTC.

This clonotype was seen repeatedly, ten times or more. The chain uses TRBV11-3 and TRBJ2-2, with no clear D. The germline V gene encodes CDR1 SGHNT and CDR2 YENEEA. Trimming pared 3 bases from V and 5 bases from J, leaving 7 bases between. The CDR3 loop spans 13 amino acids. The DNA of the CDR3 is TGTGCCAGCAGCTTGGATCGGACCGGGGAGCTGTTTTTT. It translates to CASSLDRTGELFF.

This clonotype was counted between two and nine times. The chain is built from TRBV5-1 and TRBJ2-2, with TRBD1 as a possible D gene (6 bases). CDR3 length: 14 residues. Germline V CDR1 and CDR2: SGHRS, YFSETQ. The V end was cut by 5 bases, the J end by 0 bases, with 8 bases between. The CDR3 bases are TGCGCCAGCAGAGGGACAACGAACACCGGGGAGCTGTTTTTT. The encoded protein is CASRGTTNTGELFF.

This clonotype was found many times. The rearrangement links TRBV2 to TRBJ2-5; D is unclear. Looked up from germline, CDR1 is SNHLY and CDR2 is FYNNEI. The CDR3 has 15 amino acids. With 3 bases removed from V and 2 bases from J, the gap between germline ends came to 13 bases. The CDR3 is CASSDPVSTQETQYF. CDR3 in DNA: TGTGCCAGCAGTGATCCGGTCTCCACACAAGAGACCCAGTACTTC. Full variable domain (rest looked up from reference TRBV2 and TRBJ2-5): EPEVTQTPSHQVTQMGQEVILRCVPISNHLYFYWYRQILGQKVEFLVSFYNNEISEKSEIFDDQFSVERPDGSNFTLKIRSTKLEDSAMYFCASSDPVSTQETQYFGPGTRLLVL.

The chain joins TRBV7-9 to TRBJ1-2; 7 bases fit TRBD1. The CDR3 length is 13 residues. Germline loops: CDR1 SEHNR, CDR2 FQNEAQ (reference sequence). With 5 bases clipped from V and 6 bases from J, the junction kept 6 bases outside the gene matches. This CDR3 reads CASSKDRVNGYTF. In DNA, the CDR3 is TGTGCCAGCAGCAAAGACAGGGTCAATGGCTACACCTTC.

At least ten counts were recorded for this clonotype. The chain carries TRBV29-1 and TRBJ2-3; tentatively, D is TRBD1 (5 bases). Germline CDR1 is SQVTM and CDR2 is ANQGSEA. The CDR3 runs to 17 residues. Trimming stripped 3 bases from V and 0 bases from J, with 19 bases between. DNA for the CDR3: TGCAGCGTTGAGGTGATGACAGAGAGGCGAAGCACAGATACGCAGTATTTT. Residues: CSVEVMTERRSTDTQYF.

This clonotype was detected many times. The rearrangement joins TRBV10-3 to TRBJ1-6; TRBD1 aligns across 7 bases. CDR3 length: 17 residues. Germline assignment: CDR1 ENHRY and CDR2 SYGVKD. V was pared by 0 bases and J by 10 bases, with 12 bases of the junction left unmatched. CDR3 in DNA: TGTGCCATCAGTGAGTCCCTTGGGGGGCTCAGGGGGTCACCCCTCCACTTT. The encoded protein is CAISESLGGLRGSPLHF.

The sample holds a few counts of this clonotype. The chain uses TRBV6-1 and TRBJ1-1, with 8 nucleotides matching TRBD1. Trimming removed 4 bases from V and 9 bases from J; junction bases left unmatched: 7. The CDR3 extends over 13 amino acids. Germline V lookup: CDR1 MNHNS, CDR2 SASEGT. The CDR3 protein is CASSGRTGHQAFF. CDR3 nucleotide sequence: TGTGCCAGCAGTGGGCGGACAGGGCACCAAGCTTTCTTT.

The count of this clonotype is one. The rearrangement links TRBV24-1 to TRBJ1-5; D is possibly TRBD1 (5 bases). The CDR3 length is 12 residues. Per germline, CDR1 KGHDR and CDR2 SFDVKD. V was pared by 9 bases and J by 9 bases, with 14 bases between. CDR3: CATRQGALPQHF. DNA for the CDR3: TGTGCCACCCGCCAGGGAGCGTTGCCCCAGCATTTT.

This clonotype appeared once. This rearrangement joins TRBV4-2 to TRBJ2-4; possible D gene TRBD2, 6 bases. V lost 0 bases to trimming and J lost 8 bases, with 11 bases between them. The CDR3 runs to 14 residues. Germline V gene lookup returns CDR1 LGHNA and CDR2 YNFKEQ. The CDR3 nucleotides are TGTGCCAGCAGCCAAGACGGAGGGATGGACATTCAGTACTTC. It translates to CASSQDGGMDIQYF.

This chain joins TRBV15 and TRBJ2-3; 8 positions match TRBD1. CDR3 size: 15 residues. V shed 2 bases and J 3 bases; nucleotides not matched to a gene: 4. Germline CDR1 and CDR2: LNHNV and YYDKDF (reference sequence). This CDR3 reads CATSRPGQATDTQYF. CDR3 nucleotides: TGTGCCACCAGCAGACCGGGACAGGCGACAGATACGCAGTATTTT.

This clonotype was seen repeatedly, ten times or more. The chain is built from TRBV7-9 and TRBJ1-1, with TRBD1 identical over 8 bases. V lost 5 bases, J lost 3 bases, and 5 bases stayed unmatched. Per the germline V gene, CDR1 is SEHNR and CDR2 is FQNEAQ (reference sequence). The CDR3 consists of 14 residues. The CDR3 is CASSPQGEDTEAFF. The CDR3 region has the DNA TGTGCCAGCAGCCCACAGGGGGAAGACACTGAAGCTTTCTTT.

The chain combines TRBV4-1 with TRBJ2-3; D perhaps matches TRBD1 (6 bases). V lost 8 bases, J lost 6 bases, and 18 bases lay in between. CDR3 length: 14 amino acids. CDR1 MGHRA and CDR2 YSYEKL come from the germline V gene. The CDR3 nucleotides read TGCGCCAGCCAAGGGGCGGCGAGGGGGGATACGCAGTATTTT. Translated: CASQGAARGDTQYF.